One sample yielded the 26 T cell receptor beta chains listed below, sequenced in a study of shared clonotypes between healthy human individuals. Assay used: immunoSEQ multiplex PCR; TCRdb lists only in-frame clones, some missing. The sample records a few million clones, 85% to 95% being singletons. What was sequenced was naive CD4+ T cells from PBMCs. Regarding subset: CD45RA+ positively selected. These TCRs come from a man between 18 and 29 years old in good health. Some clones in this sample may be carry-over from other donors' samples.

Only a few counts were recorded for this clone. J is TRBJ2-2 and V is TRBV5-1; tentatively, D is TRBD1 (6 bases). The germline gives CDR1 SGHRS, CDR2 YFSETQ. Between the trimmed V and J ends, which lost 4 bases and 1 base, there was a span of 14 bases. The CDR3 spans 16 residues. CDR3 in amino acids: CASSDRPPKNTGELFF. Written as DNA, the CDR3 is TGCGCCAGCAGCGACAGGCCCCCAAAGAACACCGGGGAGCTGTTTTTT.

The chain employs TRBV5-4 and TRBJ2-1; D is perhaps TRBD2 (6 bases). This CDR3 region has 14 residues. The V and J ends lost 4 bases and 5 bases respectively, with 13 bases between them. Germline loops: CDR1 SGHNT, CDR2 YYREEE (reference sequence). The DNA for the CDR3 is TGTGCCAGCAGCCAACCGGGAGCAGACAATGAGCAGTTCTTC. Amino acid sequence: CASSQPGADNEQFF.

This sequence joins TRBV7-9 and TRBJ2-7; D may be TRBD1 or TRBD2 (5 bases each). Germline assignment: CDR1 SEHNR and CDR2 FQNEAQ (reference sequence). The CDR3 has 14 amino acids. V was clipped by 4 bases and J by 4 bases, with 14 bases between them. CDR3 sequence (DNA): TGTGCCAGCAGCTCCCCCGGGACCCAATACGAGCAGTACTTC. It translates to CASSSPGTQYEQYF.

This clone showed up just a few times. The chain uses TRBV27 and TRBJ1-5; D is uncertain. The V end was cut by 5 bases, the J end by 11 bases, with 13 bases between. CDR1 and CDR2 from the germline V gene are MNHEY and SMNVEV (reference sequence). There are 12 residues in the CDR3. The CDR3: CASSTNTGSQHF. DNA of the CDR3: TGTGCCAGCAGTACCAATACCGGGTCCCAGCATTTT.

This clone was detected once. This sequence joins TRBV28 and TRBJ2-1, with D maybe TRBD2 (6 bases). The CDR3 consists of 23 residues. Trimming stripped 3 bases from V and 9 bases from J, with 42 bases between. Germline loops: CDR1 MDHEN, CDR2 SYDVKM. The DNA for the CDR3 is TGTGCCAGCAGTTTCCTCAAATCCGGGCCTCCGATCGAGCGGGCAGTGCTGGGCGGTGAGCAGTTCTTC. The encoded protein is CASSFLKSGPPIERAVLGGEQFF.

The CDR3 DNA follows: TGCGCCAGCAGCTTGGCCATGGAACAGGGGCGTCCTAATGAAAAACTGTTTTTT. Protein: CASSLAMEQGRPNEKLFF. The chain carries TRBV5-1 and TRBJ1-4; 7 bases map to TRBD1. Trimming took 0 bases from V and 3 from J; bases not matched to a gene: 11. Germline CDR1 reads SGHRS; CDR2 reads YFSETQ. The CDR3 spans 18 residues.

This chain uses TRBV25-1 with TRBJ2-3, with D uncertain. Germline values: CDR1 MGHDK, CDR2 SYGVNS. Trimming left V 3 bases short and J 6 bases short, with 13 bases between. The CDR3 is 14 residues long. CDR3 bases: TGTGCCAGCAGTGACTTTACAGAAGGGGATACGCAGTATTTT. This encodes CASSDFTEGDTQYF.

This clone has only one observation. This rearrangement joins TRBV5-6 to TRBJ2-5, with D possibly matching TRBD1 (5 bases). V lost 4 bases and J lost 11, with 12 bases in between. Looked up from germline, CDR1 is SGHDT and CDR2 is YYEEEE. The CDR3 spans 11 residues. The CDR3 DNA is TGTGCCAGCAGCCTATCGACAGAGCAGTACTTC. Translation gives CASSLSTEQYF.

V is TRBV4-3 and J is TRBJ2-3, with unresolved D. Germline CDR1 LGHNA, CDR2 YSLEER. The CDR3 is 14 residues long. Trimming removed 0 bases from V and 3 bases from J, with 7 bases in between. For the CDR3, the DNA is TGCGCCAGCAGCCAAGATTTCGCAACAGATACGCAGTATTTT. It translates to CASSQDFATDTQYF.

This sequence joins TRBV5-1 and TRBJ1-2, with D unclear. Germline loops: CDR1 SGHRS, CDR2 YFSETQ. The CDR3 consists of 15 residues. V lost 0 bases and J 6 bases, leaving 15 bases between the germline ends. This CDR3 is CASSLGVLQKDGYTF. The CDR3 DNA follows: TGCGCCAGCAGCTTGGGCGTTTTGCAGAAGGATGGCTACACCTTC.

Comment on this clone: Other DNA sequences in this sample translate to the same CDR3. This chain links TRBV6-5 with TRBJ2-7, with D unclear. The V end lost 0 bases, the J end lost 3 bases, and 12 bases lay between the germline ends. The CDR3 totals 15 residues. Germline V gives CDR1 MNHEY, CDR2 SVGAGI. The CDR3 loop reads CASSYSSGWGYEQYF. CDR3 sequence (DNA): TGTGCCAGCAGTTACTCCTCCGGGTGGGGCTACGAGCAGTACTTC.

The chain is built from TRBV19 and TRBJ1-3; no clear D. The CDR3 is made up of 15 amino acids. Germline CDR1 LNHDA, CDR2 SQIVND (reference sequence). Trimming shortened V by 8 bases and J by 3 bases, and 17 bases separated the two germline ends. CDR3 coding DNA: TGTGCCAGTGGGAGGAAGGTTGCTCTTGGAAACACCATATATTTT. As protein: CASGRKVALGNTIYF.

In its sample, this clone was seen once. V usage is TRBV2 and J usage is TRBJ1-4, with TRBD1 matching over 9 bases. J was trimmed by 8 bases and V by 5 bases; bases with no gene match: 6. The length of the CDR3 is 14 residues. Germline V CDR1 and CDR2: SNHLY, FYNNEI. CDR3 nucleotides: TGTGCCAGCAGTCGACCGGGACAGGGCGAAAAACTGTTTTTT. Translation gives CASSRPGQGEKLFF. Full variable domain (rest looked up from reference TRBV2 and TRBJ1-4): EPEVTQTPSHQVTQMGQEVILRCVPISNHLYFYWYRQILGQKVEFLVSFYNNEISEKSEIFDDQFSVERPDGSNFTLKIRSTKLEDSAMYFCASSRPGQGEKLFFGSGTQLSVL.

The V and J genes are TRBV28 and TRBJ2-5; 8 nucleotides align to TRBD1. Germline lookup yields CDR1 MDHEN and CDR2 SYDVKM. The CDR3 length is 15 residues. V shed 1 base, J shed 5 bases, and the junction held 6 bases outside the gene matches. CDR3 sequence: CASSLFRTGRETQYF. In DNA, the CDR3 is TGTGCCAGCAGTTTATTTCGGACAGGGAGGGAGACCCAGTACTTC.

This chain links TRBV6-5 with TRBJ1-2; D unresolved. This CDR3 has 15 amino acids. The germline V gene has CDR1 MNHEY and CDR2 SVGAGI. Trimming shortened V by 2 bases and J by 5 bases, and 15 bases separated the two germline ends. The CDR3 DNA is TGTGCCAGCAGTTACGGGCCGACCCCCATTTATGGCTACACCTTC. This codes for CASSYGPTPIYGYTF.

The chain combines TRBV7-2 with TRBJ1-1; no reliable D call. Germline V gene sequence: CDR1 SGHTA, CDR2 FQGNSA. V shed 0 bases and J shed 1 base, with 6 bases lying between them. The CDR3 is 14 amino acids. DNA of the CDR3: TGTGCCAGCAGCTTAGCGAACACGAACACTGAAGCTTTCTTT. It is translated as CASSLANTNTEAFF.

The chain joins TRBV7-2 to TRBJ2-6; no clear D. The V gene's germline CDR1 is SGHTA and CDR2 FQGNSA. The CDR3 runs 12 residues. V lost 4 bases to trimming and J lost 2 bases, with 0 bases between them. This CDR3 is CASSSGANVLTF. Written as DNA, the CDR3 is TGTGCCAGCAGCTCTGGGGCCAACGTCCTGACTTTC.

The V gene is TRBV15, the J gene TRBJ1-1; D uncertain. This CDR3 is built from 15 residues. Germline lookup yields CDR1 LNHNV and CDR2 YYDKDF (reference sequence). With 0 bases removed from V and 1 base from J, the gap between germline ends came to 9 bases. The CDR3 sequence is CATSRETRPNTEAFF. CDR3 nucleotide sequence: TGTGCCACCAGCAGAGAGACGCGCCCGAACACTGAAGCTTTCTTT.

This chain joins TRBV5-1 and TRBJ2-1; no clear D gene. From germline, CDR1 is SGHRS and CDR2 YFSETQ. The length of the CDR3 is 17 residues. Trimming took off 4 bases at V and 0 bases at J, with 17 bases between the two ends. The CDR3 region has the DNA TGCGCCAGCAGCAAAACTCCGCCCCTCAGCTCCTACAATGAGCAGTTCTTC. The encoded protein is CASSKTPPLSSYNEQFF.

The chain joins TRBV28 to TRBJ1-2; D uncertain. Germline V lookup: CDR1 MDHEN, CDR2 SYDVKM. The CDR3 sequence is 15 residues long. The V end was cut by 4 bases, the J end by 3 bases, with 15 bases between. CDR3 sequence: CASSSPGQEHYGYTF. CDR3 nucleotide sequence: TGTGCCAGCAGTTCCCCTGGGCAGGAACACTATGGCTACACCTTC.

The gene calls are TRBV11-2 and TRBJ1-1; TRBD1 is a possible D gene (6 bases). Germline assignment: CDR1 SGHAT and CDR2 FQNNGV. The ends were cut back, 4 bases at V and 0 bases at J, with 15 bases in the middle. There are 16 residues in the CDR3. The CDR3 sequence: CASSSRGGWVNTEAFF. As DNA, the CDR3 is TGTGCCAGCAGCTCCAGAGGGGGATGGGTGAACACTGAAGCTTTCTTT.

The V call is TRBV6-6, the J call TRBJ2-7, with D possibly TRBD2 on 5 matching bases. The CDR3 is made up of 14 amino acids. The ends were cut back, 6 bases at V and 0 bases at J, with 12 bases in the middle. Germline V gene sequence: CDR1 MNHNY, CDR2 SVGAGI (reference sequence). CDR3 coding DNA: TGTGCCAGCAGCCCCGGACTCTCCTCCTACGAGCAGTACTTC. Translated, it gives CASSPGLSSYEQYF.

As DNA, the CDR3 is TGTGCCAGCAGTTCCCGACTTGGGGGGTCTGGGTACGAGCAGTACTTC. Encoded protein: CASSSRLGGSGYEQYF. The V gene is TRBV27, the J gene TRBJ2-7; tentatively, D is TRBD2 (6 bases). Between the trimmed V and J ends, which lost 4 bases and 4 bases, there was a span of 20 bases. This CDR3 is 16 amino acids long. Germline CDR1 reads MNHEY; CDR2 reads SMNVEV (reference sequence).

CDR3 bases: TGTGCCAGTAGCAGACTAGTAGACCGGTACAGAGCCAAAAACATTCAGTACTTC. It translates to CASSRLVDRYRAKNIQYF. J is TRBJ2-4 and V is TRBV19, with D possibly matching TRBD2 (6 bases). Looked up from germline, CDR1 is LNHDA and CDR2 is SQIVND (reference sequence). The ends were cut back, 6 bases at V and 0 bases at J, with 21 bases in the middle. The CDR3 consists of 18 residues.

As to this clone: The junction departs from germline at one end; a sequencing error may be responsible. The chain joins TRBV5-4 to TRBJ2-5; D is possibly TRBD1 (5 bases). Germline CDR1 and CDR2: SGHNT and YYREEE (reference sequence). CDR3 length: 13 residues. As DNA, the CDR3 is TGTGCCAGCAGCTCGCAGGACATCCCGGTTTTGGACTTC. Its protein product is CASSSQDIPVLDF.

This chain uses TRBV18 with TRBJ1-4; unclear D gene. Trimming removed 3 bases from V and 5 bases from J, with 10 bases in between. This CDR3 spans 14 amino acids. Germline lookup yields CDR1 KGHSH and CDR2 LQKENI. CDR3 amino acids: CASSPTIRNEKLFF. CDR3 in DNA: TGTGCCAGCTCACCGACCATAAGAAATGAAAAACTGTTTTTT.